A selection of T cell receptor beta chains follows, all from one sample in a study of blood T cell repertoires in COVID-19. Only in-frame clones appear in the TCRdb table, and some are missing; sequencing was by immunoSEQ multiplex PCR. The sample has 70,000 to 80,000 clones; around 91% are singletons. Material for sequencing was peripheral blood. All receptors come from a human donor in a cohort sampled during active COVID-19. Each CDR3 is given with its conserved first and last residue. The D gene is left open where the match is weak. Size values are once, few and many counts, or a class for expanded clones, and some rows have none.

CDR3nt | CDR3aa | j_gene | abundance | d_gene | v_gene
TGTGCCAGCAGACCCGGGGCCAGGGGGTCGGGAGAGACCCAGTACTTC | CASRPGARGSGETQYF | TRBJ2-5 | NA | TRBD1 | TRBV25-1
TGTGCCAGCAGCCAGCAGCGGGGGCCTTATCGGCAGTTCTTC | CASSQQRGPYRQFF | TRBJ2-1 | NA | TRBD2 | TRBV3-1/TRBV3-2
TGTGCCAGCTCACGGCAGGGAACCAACACAGATACGCAGTATTTT | CASSRQGTNTDTQYF | TRBJ2-3 | NA | NA | TRBV18
TGTGCCAGCAGTTTGGAGGGCTCCTACGAGCAGTACTTC | CASSLEGSYEQYF | TRBJ2-7 | NA | NA | TRBV12-3/TRBV12-4
TGTGCCAGCAGCGCATCCGGACTAGCGGGGGGGCCCGGCGAGCAGTACTTC | CASSASGLAGGPGEQYF | TRBJ2-7 | NA | TRBD2 | TRBV7-2
TGTGCCAGCTCACCGAAGGACAGCGCTGGGGCCAACGTCCTGACTTTC | CASSPKDSAGANVLTF | TRBJ2-6 | NA | NA | TRBV18
TGTGCCAGCAGTCCACGATTGACAGGGGGCTACGAGCAGTACTTC | CASSPRLTGGYEQYF | TRBJ2-7 | NA | TRBD1 | TRBV6-2/TRBV6-3
TGTGCCAGCAGACCTCCGGGAACCAACTATGGCTACACCTTC | CASRPPGTNYGYTF | TRBJ1-2 | NA | NA | TRBV6-5
TGTGCCAGCTCACCAGGACAGCCCTACGAGCAGTACTTC | CASSPGQPYEQYF | TRBJ2-7 | NA | NA | TRBV18
TGTGCCAGCAGCTTGACAGAAAACTATGGCTACACCTTC | CASSLTENYGYTF | TRBJ1-2 | NA | NA | TRBV7-6
TGTGCCAGCAGCTTACTAGCGGGGTCGGCGGATACGCAGTATTTT | CASSLLAGSADTQYF | TRBJ2-3 | NA | TRBD2 | TRBV5-4
TGTGCCAGCTCACCGATTTCGACAGGGCTAAATTCACCCCTCCACTTT | CASSPISTGLNSPLHF | TRBJ1-6 | NA | TRBD1 | TRBV18
TGCAGCGAACCGGGACAGGTCTCCTACGAGCAGTACTTC | CSEPGQVSYEQYF | TRBJ2-7 | NA | TRBD1 | TRBV29-1
TGTGCCAGCAAGGGTCGCGGGGGGGATGGCGGGGAGCTGTTTTTT | CASKGRGGDGGELFF | TRBJ2-2 | few | TRBD2 | TRBV6-5
TGTGCCAGCTCACCAGAGGTCGGTTGGCAGTACTTC | CASSPEVGWQYF | TRBJ2-7 | NA | NA | TRBV18
TGCGCCAGCAGCTTGGGAGGCACCCAAGAGACCCAGTACTTC | CASSLGGTQETQYF | TRBJ2-5 | NA | NA | TRBV5-1
TGTGCCACTCGGTGGGGGCAAGGGGCTGAAGCTTTCTTT | CATRWGQGAEAFF | TRBJ1-1 | few | NA | TRBV19
TGTGCCAGCAGTCCCACTGGCGGGGAATACAATGAGCAGTTCTTC | CASSPTGGEYNEQFF | TRBJ2-1 | NA | NA | TRBV6-6
TGTGCCAGCAGCCCCGACAGGGTGGGTGGCTACACCTTC | CASSPDRVGGYTF | TRBJ1-2 | NA | TRBD1 | TRBV7-9
TGTGCCAGCAGCGCAAACTCCGGGACAGGGGCAGCAATTGGTAATTCACCCCTCCACTTT | CASSANSGTGAAIGNSPLHF | TRBJ1-6 | NA | TRBD1 | TRBV6-6
TGCGCCAGCAGCCAAGAGCCGGGGTCCAGCTCCTATAATTCACCCCTCCACTTT | CASSQEPGSSSYNSPLHF | TRBJ1-6 | NA | NA | TRBV4-3
TGTGCCAGCAGCTTAATGCTAACTAGCTCATTTAAGGGCGGGGAGCTGTTTTTT | CASSLMLTSSFKGGELFF | TRBJ2-2 | NA | NA | TRBV7-2
TGTGCCAGCTCACCATATACAGGGCCCGGGGAGCTGTTTTTT | CASSPYTGPGELFF | TRBJ2-2 | NA | NA | TRBV18
TGTGCCAGCAGAAGGGCTAGCGGGGATGGCGGGGAGCTGTTTTTT | CASRRASGDGGELFF | TRBJ2-2 | NA | TRBD2 | TRBV2
TGCGCCAGCAGCCAAGATATTACTAGCGGAAAATACGAGCAGTACTTC | CASSQDITSGKYEQYF | TRBJ2-7 | NA | TRBD2 | TRBV4-3
TGTGCCAGCAGGGACACCGGGGGTATGTACGAGCAGTACTTC | CASRDTGGMYEQYF | TRBJ2-7 | NA | NA | TRBV6-5
TGTGCCAGCAGTCCAAGGTGGGGGGGAGAGGCCTACGAGCAGTACTTC | CASSPRWGGEAYEQYF | TRBJ2-7 | NA | TRBD2 | TRBV6-2/TRBV6-3
TGTGCCAGCAGCTTTGCACCGGGACTAGCGACTTACGAGCAGTACTTC | CASSFAPGLATYEQYF | TRBJ2-7 | NA | TRBD2 | TRBV7-2
TGTGCCATCCAGACAGGGACCTATGGCTACACCTTC | CAIQTGTYGYTF | TRBJ1-2 | once | TRBD1 | TRBV7-2
TGTGCCAGCAGCCGACGACCCACGGGACTGGTGCAACCGACGCAGTATTTT | CASSRRPTGLVQPTQYF | TRBJ2-3 | NA | NA | TRBV14
TGTGCCAGCAGCTTGCGAGGGTTTGGCACTGAAGCTTTCTTT | CASSLRGFGTEAFF | TRBJ1-1 | NA | NA | TRBV5-6
TGTGCCAGCAGCTTGGATCCCTCGAGCACAGATACGCAGTATTTT | CASSLDPSSTDTQYF | TRBJ2-3 | NA | NA | TRBV5-6
TGCGCCAGCAGCTTGGACAGGGTGAGACAGCCCCAGCATTTT | CASSLDRVRQPQHF | TRBJ1-5 | once | NA | TRBV5-1
TGTGCCAGCAGCCAGCTGGGAGGGGCAGGTAATTCACCCCTCCACTTT | CASSQLGGAGNSPLHF | TRBJ1-6 | NA | NA | TRBV7-2
TGTGCCAGCAGCTTGTCTCGGGACAGGGCTTCAGCTAATGAAAAACTGTTTTTT | CASSLSRDRASANEKLFF | TRBJ1-4 | once | TRBD1 | TRBV5-8
TGTGCCAGCAGTCCGGACAGTACAGACTCCTACGAGCAGTACTTC | CASSPDSTDSYEQYF | TRBJ2-7 | NA | NA | TRBV6-6
TGTGCCAGCAGTTTCTTCGGGCAGGGAGGCCCCACAGATACGCAGTATTTT | CASSFFGQGGPTDTQYF | TRBJ2-3 | NA | NA | TRBV27
TGTGCCAGCAGTTACGTGGGGAGCACTGAAGCTTTCTTT | CASSYVGSTEAFF | TRBJ1-1 | NA | NA | TRBV6-2/TRBV6-3
TGTGCCAGCAGTGCGAACATGAACACTGAAGCTTTCTTT | CASSANMNTEAFF | TRBJ1-1 | once | NA | TRBV25-1
TGTGCCAGTGGGGGGACAGGGGGCAATCAGCCCCAGCATTTT | CASGGTGGNQPQHF | TRBJ1-5 | NA | TRBD1 | TRBV19
TGTGCCAGCTCTCCCCCTACCGGGACAGGGAATTACGAGCAGTACTTC | CASSPPTGTGNYEQYF | TRBJ2-7 | NA | TRBD1 | TRBV18
TGTGCCAGCAACGCCGGGACTAGCGGGGGAGGGCAGTACTTC | CASNAGTSGGGQYF | TRBJ2-7 | NA | TRBD2 | TRBV5-4
TGTGCCAGCAGCCGCACTAGGGACAGGGCTGATACGCAGTATTTT | CASSRTRDRADTQYF | TRBJ2-3 | once | TRBD1 | TRBV7-2
TGTGCCAGCAGTTACTATTCAGGAACCTACGAGCAGTACTTC | CASSYYSGTYEQYF | TRBJ2-7 | NA | NA | TRBV6-5
TGTGCCAGCAGCCGGGACAGGGACGAGACCCAGTACTTC | CASSRDRDETQYF | TRBJ2-5 | once | TRBD1 | TRBV7-3
TGTGCCAGCAGTTACCGTGGGGGGGGAGGGACCTACGAGCAGTACTTC | CASSYRGGGGTYEQYF | TRBJ2-7 | few | TRBD2 | TRBV6-5
TGTGCCACCAGTCTCACTCCCGGACTAATGATCTTC | CATSLTPGLMIF | TRBJ2-1 | NA | NA | TRBV15
TGTGCCAGCAGCCCGGGACAGAGCTCCTACAATGAGCAGTTCTTC | CASSPGQSSYNEQFF | TRBJ2-1 | NA | TRBD1 | TRBV5-4
TGTGCCAGCAGTGAAGTCAGGGGCGGAACTAATGAAAAACTGTTTTTT | CASSEVRGGTNEKLFF | TRBJ1-4 | NA | NA | TRBV25-1
TGTGCCACCAGTGATTTTGTACAGTTGAACACTGAAGCTTTCTTT | CATSDFVQLNTEAFF | TRBJ1-1 | once | NA | TRBV24-1
TGTGCCAGCAGTGTCCAGGCGAACTATGGCTACACCTTC | CASSVQANYGYTF | TRBJ1-2 | NA | NA | TRBV2
TGTGCCAGCAGCTTACCGGGGTCGGAAGGCTACACCTTC | CASSLPGSEGYTF | TRBJ1-2 | NA | NA | TRBV7-3
TGTGCCAGTAGCAGATCAGGGAACACTGAAGCTTTCTTT | CASSRSGNTEAFF | TRBJ1-1 | NA | NA | TRBV19
TGTGCCAGCAGCTTATTCCTTTCGGGAAATGAGCAGTTCTTC | CASSLFLSGNEQFF | TRBJ2-1 | NA | NA | TRBV7-6